This T cell receptor beta chain was captured in a study of blood T cells in healthy people across ages. With a J-beta primer mix and a sample-barcoded 5' primer, a second PCR ran about 7 to 12 cycles. Every sample gave at least 3 million paired-end reads containing CDR3. TCRdb reprocessed the 5' RACE reads with MiXCR, giving one entry per CDR3 protein. The data contain some 690,000 distinct CDR3 sequences, 20% to 25% of them seen just once; the ten biggest clones take up around 21%. Collection of ten milliliters of peripheral blood was performed for each donor. Overall study findings and caveats: PBMCs that were unsorted prevented a conclusive naive versus antigen-experienced comparison. Age brought a roughly linear fall in TCR beta diversity measured per million T cells.

This clonotype was observed at least ten times. Its antigen is not identified. What was sequenced was blood. The TCR sequence derives from a man in his 70s in good health.

The CDR3 coding sequence is TGTGCCAGCAGCTTAGTGTCAGGCAGCGCTAATGAAAAACTGTTTTTT. Protein sequence: CASSLVSGSANEKLFF. The chain combines TRBV7-9 with TRBJ1-4; D remains unclear. This CDR3 has 16 amino acids. The germline CDR1 and CDR2 sequences are SEHNR and FQNEAQ (reference sequence). The V end lost 1 base, the J end lost 3 bases, and 12 bases lay between the germline ends.